The entry that follows covers one TCR beta chain sequence. Its antigen is unidentified. The germline gives CDR1 LNHDA, CDR2 SQIVND (reference sequence). V gave up 3 bases and J gave up 6 bases, with 8 bases separating them. CDR3 size: 13 residues. The data were produced by immunoSEQ multiplex PCR, yet TCRdb's version contains in-frame clones alone and is incomplete. The data contain some 80,000 clones, 80% to 95% of them singletons. The sample comes from a study of OX40 agonist ivuxolimab in advanced cancers. Study-wide results and caveats: Circulating CD4+ and CD8+ T cells showed clonal expansion by week 6 at 0.1 to 3.0 mg/kg.

The receptor was derived from an adult with an advanced solid tumor such as melanoma, head and neck, liver or kidney cancer. The chain carries TRBV19 and TRBJ2-2; D not certain. This specimen was CD4+ or CD8+ T cells sorted from blood, taken in a trial of the OX40 agonist ivuxolimab. CDR3 residues: CASSIVGSGELFF. As DNA, the CDR3 is TGTGCCAGTAGTATTGTGGGGTCCGGGGAGCTGTTTTTT.